The table lists the clone carrying this TCR beta chain with a few counts. Its antigen is unknown. The data derive from a study of T cells after yellow fever vaccination. For TCR, cDNA came from 5'RACE template switching, which added a universal primer site and UMIs. TCRdb reprocessed the 5' RACE reads with MiXCR, giving one entry per CDR3 protein. The profile shows over 250,000 distinct CDR3 sequences, around 4.9% of them singletons. Study results and limitations: Contamination by abundant bulk-population clonotypes could be present in FACS-sorted repertoires. Secondary responses were weaker yet peaked faster, day 5 versus 15.

This specimen was CD4+ T cells sorted from PBMCs, taken on the day of the yellow fever booster vaccination. This clonotype was obtained from a man between 18 and 35 years old who received the YFV17D yellow fever vaccine.

The CDR3 protein is CSARTGGRDTQYF. The CDR3 DNA sequence: TGCAGTGCTAGGACAGGGGGCAGGGATACGCAGTATTTT. The chain employs TRBV20-1 and TRBJ2-3; 10 bases are a match to TRBD1. V was pared by 3 bases and J by 6 bases, with 3 bases of the junction left unmatched. There are 13 residues in the CDR3. Per germline, CDR1 DFQATT and CDR2 SNEGSKA (reference sequence).